This TCR beta chain was captured in a study of blood T cell repertoires in COVID-19. In the study overall: Acute-phase and convalescent COVID-19 samples originated in the United States, Italy and Spain. In each case, the material was cDNA or gDNA derived from T cells, B-cell-depleted T cells, or PBMCs.

In the original analysis: Scientists estimated how many nucleated cells there were by amplifying reference gene primers. Using immunoSEQ multiplex PCR, the repertoire was profiled, and TCRdb retains in-frame clones only, with some absent. The V and J calls and clone size are taken from that table; D and trimming were inferred from the DNA. In the table there are 50,000 to 70,000 clones, about 79% of which are singletons. This TCR was recovered from a woman aged 55-75 years with acute or convalescent COVID-19. Sequencing used peripheral blood.

The CDR3 protein is CAITEGGGYGYTF. Here the CDR3 DNA reads TGTGCCATCACCGAAGGGGGCGGCTATGGCTACACCTTC. The V gene is TRBV10-3, the J gene TRBJ1-2; TRBD1 agrees at 7 bases. V shed 7 bases and J 4 bases; nucleotides not matched to a gene: 6. Germline loops: CDR1 ENHRY, CDR2 SYGVKD. This CDR3 is 13 amino acids long.